This entry concerns a single T cell receptor beta chain. It has no known antigen specificity. It has no much larger one-base neighbor in the sample; base qualities were not kept. The data stem from a study of graft-versus-host responses after intestinal transplantation listed by TCRdb under 2021. Regarding the study in general: The transplants that recipients received were multivisceral, liver-intestinal, or isolated intestinal. Every recipient was given anti-thymocyte globulin induction, then maintenance tacrolimus and steroids for roughly 3 years. After intestinal transplantation, graft-versus-host and host-versus-graft alloreactive T cell clones in the graft, circulation and bone marrow were tracked using bulk TCR-beta CDR3 sequencing. To identify alloreactive clones, pre-transplant mixed lymphocyte reaction products were sequenced and compared with unstimulated pre-transplant donor and recipient T cells. Of the 20 to 30 intestinal transplant recipients enrolled in the cohort, one of whom was a retransplant, 3 patients without pretransplant specimens were excluded. Donor T cell macrochimerism was defined as a peak of at least 4% donor T cells among recipient peripheral blood mononuclear cells. Instead of going to the commercial service, samples from a few later patients were sequenced in-house on an Illumina MiSeq and processed with MiXCR. Study-wide conclusions, independent of this receptor: GvH clones were detected in recipient bone marrow, and some of these GvH clones were observed earlier in ileal mucosa or blood, consistent with an intestinal mucosal origin. Patients with donor T cell macrochimerism had high GvH to HvG T cell clonal ratios in their allografts. The relatively low number and heterogeneity of intestinal transplant patients limited the conclusions. Early after transplant, peak levels of circulating GvH clones were associated with declines in HvG clones.

The library was prepared using the immunoSEQ multiplex PCR assay. High-throughput TCR-beta CDR3 sequencing of genomic DNA from most patients was performed by Adaptive Biotechnologies. The published analysis was carried out like this. Adaptive's ImmunoSEQ software supplied the TCR sequencing data for under 20 patients, while MiXCR and VDJtools were used to process a few other patients. CDR3 nucleotide sequences shared between donor and recipient were removed because their origin could not be assigned. At least 2-fold expansion over unstimulated cells and a minimum CFSE-low frequency of 0.002% (template counts) or 0.001% (read counts) were required for clones to be classified as alloreactive. Mappable clones were those detected in sequenced pre-transplant spleen, lymph node, or MLR CFSE-low populations of the donor or recipient. The cumulative frequency of alloreactive clones was calculated as a percentage of all sequences, weighted by copy number. TCRdb carries this immuneACCESS record with in-frame sequences only. Its versions omit some clonotypes, under half of them owing to an unresolved V gene in the studies checked, with the rest unexplained. The V and J calls and clone size were taken over from that table, and D and trimming were inferred from the DNA. This sample holds 25,000 to 30,000 clones; 80% to 85% were observed only once. Around 3.3% of the sample comes from the top ten.

Intraepithelial and lamina propria lymphocytes were isolated from graft specimens using dithiothreitol, EDTA incubations and collagenase D digestion. Bulk TCR-beta sequencing was performed on serial intestinal graft biopsy specimens collected as late as 600 days after transplant. Via the germline V gene (reference sequence), CDR1 is GTSNPN and CDR2 SVGIG. From its cysteine to its phenylalanine, the CDR3 spans 12 amino acids. The retained sequence is limited to the CDR3, 36 bases, with the frame set at the first base. Deletion took 5 bases off V and 5 bases off J, with a span of 12 bases between the germline ends.

The starting material was ileum tissue, obtained 98 days after intestinal transplantation. The clonotype was recovered from a human patient who received an intestinal transplant, so some T cells may come from the graft donor. The chain joins TRBV30 to TRBJ1-2; there is no confident call for the D gene. CDR3 sequence: CAWWTVVYGYTF. The sequenced DNA: TGTGCCTGGTGGACCGTTGTTTATGGCTACACCTTC.